The rows below give T cell receptor beta chains drawn from one sample of a study of cytomegalovirus exposure and HLA in healthy donors. Clones were read by immunoSEQ multiplex PCR, and TCRdb kept only the in-frame ones, dropping some. The table records 43,000 or so clones, roughly 60% of them present only once. Sequencing was performed on PBMCs. These receptors all come from a human donor in good health. The CDR3 runs from the conserved cysteine through the conserved F or W. D genes are given only for firm matches. Size is omitted from some rows. Given values are once, few, many or a class for expanded clones.

V	size	D	J	CDR3	DNA
TRBV18	-	TRBD1	TRBJ1-1	CASSPGTGGWGTEAFF	TGTGCCAGCTCACCCGGGACAGGGGGCTGGGGCACTGAAGCTTTCTTT
TRBV2	few	-	TRBJ2-1	CASSEQSSANNEQFF	TGTGCCAGCAGTGAACAGTCTAGCGCCAACAATGAGCAGTTCTTC
TRBV14	-	-	TRBJ2-7	CASSQEVSPGYSYEQYF	TGTGCCAGCAGCCAAGAGGTATCGCCAGGGTACTCCTACGAGCAGTACTTC
TRBV4-1	few	-	TRBJ1-3	CASSQQGHSGNTIYF	TGCGCCAGCAGCCAACAGGGGCACTCTGGAAACACCATATATTTT
TRBV7-9	-	TRBD1	TRBJ1-1	CASSLYRGEAFF	TGTGCCAGCAGCTTGTACAGGGGAGAAGCTTTCTTT
TRBV2	once	TRBD1	TRBJ1-2	CASSGTGLGGYTF	TGTGCCAGCAGTGGGACAGGGTTGGGTGGCTACACCTTC
TRBV30	once	TRBD2	TRBJ2-5	CAWSDGRETQYF	TGTGCCTGGAGTGACGGGAGGGAGACCCAGTACTTC
TRBV2	-	TRBD2	TRBJ2-1	CASSPNAPSGGGEKEFF	TGTGCCAGCAGCCCCAATGCACCTAGCGGGGGGGGCGAAAAAGAGTTCTTC
TRBV30	-	-	TRBJ2-3	CAWGRRTSTDTQYF	TGTGCCTGGGGTAGGAGAACCAGCACAGATACGCAGTATTTT
TRBV21-1	-	-	TRBJ1-5	CASSNRVGGDLQPQHF	TGTGCCAGCAGCAATCGTGTCGGGGGTGATCTTCAGCCCCAGCATTTT
TRBV15	-	-	TRBJ1-2	CATSRDIVMYGYTF	TGTGCCACCAGCAGAGATATAGTGATGTATGGCTACACCTTC
TRBV2	-	-	TRBJ2-1	CASSEAFTDVAAFF	TGTGCCAGCAGTGAAGCCTTTACTGATGTTGCTGCCTTCTTC
TRBV27	-	-	TRBJ2-1	CASRASYNEQFF	TGTGCCAGCAGGGCCTCCTACAATGAGCAGTTCTTC
TRBV5-1	-	-	TRBJ2-6	CASSIGVTGANVLTF	TGCGCCAGCAGCATAGGGGTTACTGGGGCCAACGTCCTGACTTTC
TRBV4-2	-	TRBD1	TRBJ1-5	CASSQDLTGDQPQHF	TGTGCCAGCAGCCAGGACCTTACAGGGGATCAGCCCCAGCATTTT
TRBV12-5	-	-	TRBJ2-3	CASGLAQGFTDTQYF	TGTGCTAGTGGTTTGGCCCAGGGCTTCACAGATACGCAGTATTTT
TRBV11-3	-	-	TRBJ1-2	CASSLEIARRGGYTF	TGTGCCAGCAGCTTAGAGATAGCTCGGCGGGGTGGCTACACCTTC
TRBV14	-	-	TRBJ1-6	CASSPRTWSSPLHF	TGTGCCAGCAGCCCCAGAACCTGGAGTTCACCCCTCCACTTT
TRBV5-1	-	TRBD1	TRBJ1-4	CASRMEGAYEKLFF	TGCGCCAGCAGAATGGAGGGGGCTTATGAAAAACTGTTTTTT
TRBV6-5	-	TRBD1	TRBJ1-2	CASSLQGEYGYTF	TGTGCCAGCAGCCTACAGGGGGAGTACGGCTACACCTTC
TRBV6-1	-	-	TRBJ1-1	CASSEYRPSGGTDEAFF	TGTGCCAGCAGTGAATATCGCCCTTCGGGAGGGACGGATGAAGCTTTCTTT
TRBV6-5	-	-	TRBJ2-5	CASSYRGETQYF	TGTGCCAGCAGTTACCGGGGGGAGACCCAGTACTTC
TRBV7-9	-	-	TRBJ2-7	CASSLASSGYEQYF	TGTGCCAGCAGCTTGGCAAGTTCAGGCTACGAGCAGTACTTC
TRBV6-6	-	-	TRBJ1-2	CASSYSTERNGYTF	TGTGCCAGCAGTTACTCGACTGAGCGCAATGGCTACACCTTC
TRBV4-1	few	-	TRBJ1-3	CASSRGQGTGNTIYF	TGCGCCAGCAGCCGCGGCCAGGGGACTGGAAACACCATATATTTT
TRBV2	-	TRBD1	TRBJ2-7	CASSPRQGGVYEQYF	TGTGCCAGCAGTCCGAGACAGGGTGGTGTTTACGAGCAGTACTTC
TRBV9	-	-	TRBJ1-1	CASSPQNRDTEAFF	TGTGCCAGCAGCCCCCAGAACAGGGATACTGAAGCTTTCTTT
TRBV27	-	-	TRBJ2-3	CASSLARRDTQYF	TGTGCCAGCAGTTTGGCCAGAAGAGATACGCAGTATTTT
TRBV11-2	-	TRBD1	TRBJ2-7	CASSLEPGQGSNKQYF	TGTGCCAGCAGCTTAGAACCGGGACAGGGGTCGAACAAGCAGTACTTC
TRBV9	-	TRBD2	TRBJ2-3	CASSIQAGGRGDTQYF	TGTGCCAGCAGCATCCAAGCGGGGGGCCGGGGAGATACGCAGTATTTT
TRBV5-6	-	-	TRBJ2-5	CASSLTGRETQYF	TGTGCCAGCAGCTTGACAGGTCGCGAGACCCAGTACTTC
TRBV6-6	few	-	TRBJ2-7	CASSFDSYEQYF	TGTGCCAGCAGCTTTGACAGCTACGAGCAGTACTTC
TRBV18	-	TRBD1	TRBJ2-3	CASSPYRDRVTDTQYF	TGTGCCAGCTCACCTTATCGGGACAGAGTCACAGATACGCAGTATTTT
TRBV5-4	-	TRBD1	TRBJ2-7	CATQTGTASYEQYF	TGTGCCACCCAAACCGGGACAGCCTCCTACGAGCAGTACTTC
TRBV30	-	-	TRBJ1-5	CASTDTNSNQPQHF	TGTGCCTCCACGGACACGAATAGCAATCAGCCCCAGCATTTT
TRBV5-8	few	TRBD1	TRBJ2-1	CASSWRTGTGNEQFF	TGTGCCAGCAGCTGGCGGACAGGGACGGGCAATGAGCAGTTCTTC
TRBV6-6	few	-	TRBJ2-4	CASSLTDTKNIQYF	TGTGCCAGCAGTTTAACGGACACGAAAAACATTCAGTACTTC
TRBV1	-	-	TRBJ2-1	CTSSLQSGSGVYNEQFF	TGCACCAGCAGCCTCCAATCGGGTAGCGGGGTATACAATGAGCAGTTCTTC
TRBV30	few	-	TRBJ2-7	CAWSQGLSSYEQYF	TGTGCCTGGAGTCAGGGATTAAGCTCCTACGAGCAGTACTTC
TRBV25-1	-	-	TRBJ2-2	CASSEYSRGRHGTGELFF	TGTGCCAGCAGTGAATATAGTAGGGGGAGACACGGCACCGGGGAGCTGTTTTTT
TRBV28	-	TRBD1	TRBJ1-3	CASSVGTGGHTIYF	TGTGCCAGCAGTGTAGGGACAGGGGGGCACACCATATATTTT
TRBV2	few	TRBD1	TRBJ1-6	CARQRTDRGDSPLHF	TGTGCCAGGCAGAGGACCGACAGGGGGGATTCACCCCTCCACTTT